The rows below give T cell receptor beta chains drawn from one sample of a study of blood T cell repertoires in COVID-19. Sequencing used immunoSEQ multiplex PCR; TCRdb keeps in-frame clones, though not all of them. The data show some 250,000 clones, with 75% to 85% seen just once and around 7.5% held by the top ten. Specimen: peripheral blood. These receptors were collected from a woman aged 80 or over with COVID-19, enrolled during active disease. Both conserved end residues are part of each CDR3. Only some rows state a clone size, as once, few, many or a class for expanded clones.

clone_size: -; v_call: TRBV27; cdr3_length: 13; cdr3_aa: CASSLAGRDEQFF
clone_size: once; v_call: TRBV5-6; cdr3_length: 17; cdr3_aa: CASSLPGTGRLNTEAFF
clone_size: -; v_call: TRBV20-1; cdr3_length: 11; cdr3_aa: CSARHSGDQFF
clone_size: -; v_call: TRBV11-2; cdr3_length: 14; cdr3_aa: CASSSQGAGEKLFF
clone_size: -; v_call: TRBV28; cdr3_length: 15; cdr3_aa: CASRDPRAGAYEQYF
clone_size: -; v_call: TRBV24-1; cdr3_length: 13; cdr3_aa: CATSGDRGNEQFF
clone_size: -; v_call: TRBV6-5; cdr3_length: 14; cdr3_aa: CASSYLDRVDGYTF
clone_size: -; v_call: TRBV2; cdr3_length: 13; cdr3_aa: CASSGGLDATQYF
clone_size: -; v_call: TRBV5-3; cdr3_length: 18; cdr3_aa: CARSLILASWKTYNEQFF
clone_size: -; v_call: TRBV5-6; cdr3_length: 13; cdr3_aa: CASSLAGHYGYTF
clone_size: -; v_call: TRBV2; cdr3_length: 15; cdr3_aa: CASSEAAGFQEKLFF
clone_size: -; v_call: TRBV5-4; cdr3_length: 15; cdr3_aa: CASSPARGSGYEQYF
clone_size: -; v_call: TRBV30; cdr3_length: 13; cdr3_aa: CACSTGFGQPQHF
clone_size: -; v_call: TRBV12-3/TRBV12-4; cdr3_length: 13; cdr3_aa: CASSPDIYTEAFF
clone_size: -; v_call: TRBV7-9; cdr3_length: 14; cdr3_aa: CASRERDPGNEQFF
clone_size: -; v_call: TRBV6-1; cdr3_length: 18; cdr3_aa: CASSAQPYQGARSYGYTF
clone_size: -; v_call: TRBV7-8; cdr3_length: 14; cdr3_aa: CASSLGQNNYEQYF
clone_size: -; v_call: TRBV28; cdr3_length: 14; cdr3_aa: CASSPPGTDNEQFF
clone_size: -; v_call: TRBV6-5; cdr3_length: 15; cdr3_aa: CASSYAGQGPQPQHF
clone_size: few; v_call: TRBV7-2; cdr3_length: 16; cdr3_aa: CASSRRGGQGLYEQYF
clone_size: -; v_call: TRBV9; cdr3_length: 13; cdr3_aa: CASSVAGALGYTF
clone_size: -; v_call: TRBV7-9; cdr3_length: 14; cdr3_aa: CASSPSGITYEQYF
clone_size: -; v_call: TRBV19; cdr3_length: 15; cdr3_aa: CASSLGGQGYETQYF
clone_size: -; v_call: TRBV7-9; cdr3_length: 14; cdr3_aa: CASSFTDTNSPLHF
clone_size: -; v_call: TRBV7-9; cdr3_length: 14; cdr3_aa: CASSFAGSGNEQFF
clone_size: -; v_call: TRBV7-8; cdr3_length: 14; cdr3_aa: CASSPDRTQETQYF
clone_size: few; v_call: TRBV10-3; cdr3_length: 13; cdr3_aa: CAISVDSNNEQFF
clone_size: -; v_call: TRBV5-1; cdr3_length: 14; cdr3_aa: CASSLAQGNTEAFF
clone_size: -; v_call: TRBV7-8; cdr3_length: 19; cdr3_aa: CASSPLPGLAGALSNEQFF
clone_size: -; v_call: TRBV4-1; cdr3_length: 14; cdr3_aa: CASSPIHGTDTQYF
clone_size: -; v_call: TRBV6-5; cdr3_length: 15; cdr3_aa: CASSSLAGGSYEQYF
clone_size: -; v_call: TRBV19; cdr3_length: 17; cdr3_aa: CASSTRTGLLMNTEAFF
clone_size: -; v_call: TRBV7-2; cdr3_length: 15; cdr3_aa: CASSLGRGGTDTQYF
clone_size: -; v_call: TRBV27; cdr3_length: 16; cdr3_aa: CASSQRQGPMNTEAFF
clone_size: -; v_call: TRBV5-4; cdr3_length: 16; cdr3_aa: CASSRPGTGWNTEAFF
clone_size: few; v_call: TRBV7-3; cdr3_length: 19; cdr3_aa: CASSLGSWVGSSGANVLTF
clone_size: -; v_call: TRBV7-3; cdr3_length: 15; cdr3_aa: CASRPSGVPNTEAFF
clone_size: few; v_call: TRBV6-5; cdr3_length: 13; cdr3_aa: CASSKGQYYGYTF
clone_size: -; v_call: TRBV2; cdr3_length: 17; cdr3_aa: CASSGTGGSSGANVLTF
clone_size: -; v_call: TRBV6-1; cdr3_length: 13; cdr3_aa: CASSEAWKGEQYF
clone_size: -; v_call: TRBV18; cdr3_length: 15; cdr3_aa: CASSPWDRETYGYTF
clone_size: few; v_call: TRBV19; cdr3_length: 16; cdr3_aa: CASSITNAVVGQPQHF
clone_size: -; v_call: TRBV7-9; cdr3_length: 18; cdr3_aa: CASSPKAGTGGFGAEAFF
clone_size: -; v_call: TRBV4-3; cdr3_length: 15; cdr3_aa: CASSRGEVVADTQYF
clone_size: once; v_call: TRBV4-2; cdr3_length: 15; cdr3_aa: CASSQETGGQSPLHF
clone_size: -; v_call: TRBV7-2; cdr3_length: 11; cdr3_aa: CASSFINEQFF
clone_size: -; v_call: TRBV30; cdr3_length: 16; cdr3_aa: CAWSAPRTQKGNTIYF
clone_size: -; v_call: TRBV12-3/TRBV12-4; cdr3_length: 13; cdr3_aa: CASRRVNQETQYF
clone_size: many; v_call: TRBV30; cdr3_length: 13; cdr3_aa: CAWSKGGYQPQHF
clone_size: -; v_call: TRBV27; cdr3_length: 16; cdr3_aa: CASSPGPLAGGHEQYF
clone_size: -; v_call: TRBV5-4; cdr3_length: 14; cdr3_aa: CASSLGGQDQPQHF
clone_size: -; v_call: TRBV7-2; cdr3_length: 16; cdr3_aa: CASSLEGTVVAEGYTF
clone_size: once; v_call: TRBV15; cdr3_length: 15; cdr3_aa: CATSGGHNLNTEAFF
clone_size: -; v_call: TRBV4-1; cdr3_length: 15; cdr3_aa: CASTLAGLSYNEQFF
clone_size: -; v_call: TRBV7-2; cdr3_length: 14; cdr3_aa: CASSSGLAAYEQYF
clone_size: -; v_call: TRBV18; cdr3_length: 14; cdr3_aa: CASSPRSGTYEQYF
clone_size: -; v_call: TRBV7-4; cdr3_length: 15; cdr3_aa: CASSSSHTGATEAFF